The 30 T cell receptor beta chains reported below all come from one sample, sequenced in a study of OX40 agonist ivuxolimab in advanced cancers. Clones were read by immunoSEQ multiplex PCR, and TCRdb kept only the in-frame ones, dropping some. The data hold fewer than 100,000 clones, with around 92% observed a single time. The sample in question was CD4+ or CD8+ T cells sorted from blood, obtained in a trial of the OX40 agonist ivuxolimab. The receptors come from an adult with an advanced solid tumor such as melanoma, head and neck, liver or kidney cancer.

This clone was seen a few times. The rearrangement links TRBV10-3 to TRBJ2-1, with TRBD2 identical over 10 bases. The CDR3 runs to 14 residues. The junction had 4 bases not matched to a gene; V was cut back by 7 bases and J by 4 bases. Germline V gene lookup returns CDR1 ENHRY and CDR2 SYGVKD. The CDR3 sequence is CAIKQLAGYNEQFF. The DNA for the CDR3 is TGTGCCATCAAACAACTAGCGGGATACAATGAGCAGTTCTTC.

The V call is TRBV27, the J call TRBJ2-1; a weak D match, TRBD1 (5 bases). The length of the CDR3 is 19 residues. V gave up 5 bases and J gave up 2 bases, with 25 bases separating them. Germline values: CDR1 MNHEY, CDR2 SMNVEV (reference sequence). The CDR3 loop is CASSHFKRTTVGPYNEQFF. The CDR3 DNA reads TGTGCCAGCAGTCACTTTAAACGGACAACAGTTGGACCCTACAATGAGCAGTTCTTC.

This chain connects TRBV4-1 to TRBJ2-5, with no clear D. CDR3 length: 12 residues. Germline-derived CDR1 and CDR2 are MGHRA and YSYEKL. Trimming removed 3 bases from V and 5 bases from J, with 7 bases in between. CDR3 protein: CASSQEFETQYF. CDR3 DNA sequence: TGCGCCAGCAGCCAGGAGTTCGAGACCCAGTACTTC.

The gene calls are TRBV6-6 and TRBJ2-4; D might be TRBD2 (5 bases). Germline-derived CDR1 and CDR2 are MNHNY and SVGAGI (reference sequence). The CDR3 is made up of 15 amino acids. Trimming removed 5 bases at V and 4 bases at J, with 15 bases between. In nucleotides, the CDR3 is TGTGCCAGCAGTGAGTTGAGCGGATGGAAAAACATTCAGTACTTC. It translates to CASSELSGWKNIQYF.

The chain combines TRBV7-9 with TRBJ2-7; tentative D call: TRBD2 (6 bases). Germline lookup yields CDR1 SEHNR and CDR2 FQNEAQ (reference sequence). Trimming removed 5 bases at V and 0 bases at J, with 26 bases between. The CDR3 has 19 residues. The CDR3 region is CASSRGLGVAEAISYEQYF. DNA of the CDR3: TGTGCCAGCAGCCGGGGCCTTGGTGTAGCGGAGGCCATCTCCTACGAGCAGTACTTC.

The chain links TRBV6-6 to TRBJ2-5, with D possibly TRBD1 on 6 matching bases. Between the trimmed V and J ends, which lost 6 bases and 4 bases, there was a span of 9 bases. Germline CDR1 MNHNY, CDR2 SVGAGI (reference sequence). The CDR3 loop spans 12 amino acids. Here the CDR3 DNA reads TGTGCCAGCAGGGACAGTGCAGAGACCCAGTACTTC. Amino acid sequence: CASRDSAETQYF.

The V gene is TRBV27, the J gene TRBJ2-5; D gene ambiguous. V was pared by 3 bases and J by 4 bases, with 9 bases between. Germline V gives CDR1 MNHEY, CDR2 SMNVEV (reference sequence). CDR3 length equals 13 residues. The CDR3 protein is CASSFGIGETQYF. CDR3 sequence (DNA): TGTGCCAGCAGTTTCGGTATAGGAGAGACCCAGTACTTC.

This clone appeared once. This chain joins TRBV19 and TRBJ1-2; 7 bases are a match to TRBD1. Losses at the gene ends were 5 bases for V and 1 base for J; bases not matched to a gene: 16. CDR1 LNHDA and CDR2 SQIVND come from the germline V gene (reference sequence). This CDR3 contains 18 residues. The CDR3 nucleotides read TGTGCCAGTAGTCCGGCCTCGATAGGGGGCGACCGTAACTATGGCTACACCTTC. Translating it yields CASSPASIGGDRNYGYTF.

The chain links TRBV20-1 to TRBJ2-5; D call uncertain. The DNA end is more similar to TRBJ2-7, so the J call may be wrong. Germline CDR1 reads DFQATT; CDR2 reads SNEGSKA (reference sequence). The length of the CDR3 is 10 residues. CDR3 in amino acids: CSAYGYEQYF. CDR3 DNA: TGCAGTGCTTATGGATACGAGCAGTACTTC.

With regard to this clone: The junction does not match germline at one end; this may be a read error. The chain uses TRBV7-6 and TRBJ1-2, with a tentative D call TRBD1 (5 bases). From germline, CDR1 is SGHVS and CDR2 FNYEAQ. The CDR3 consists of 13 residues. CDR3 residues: CASSQGTTGGYTF. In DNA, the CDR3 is TGTGCCAGCAGCCAAGGGACGACGGGTGGCTACACTTTC.

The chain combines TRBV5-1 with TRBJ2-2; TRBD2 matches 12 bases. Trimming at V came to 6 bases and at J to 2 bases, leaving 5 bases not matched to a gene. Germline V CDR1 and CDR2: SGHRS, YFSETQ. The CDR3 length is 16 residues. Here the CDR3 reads CASTRLAGDNTGELFF. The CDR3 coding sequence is TGCGCCAGCACGCGACTAGCGGGAGATAACACCGGGGAGCTGTTTTTT.

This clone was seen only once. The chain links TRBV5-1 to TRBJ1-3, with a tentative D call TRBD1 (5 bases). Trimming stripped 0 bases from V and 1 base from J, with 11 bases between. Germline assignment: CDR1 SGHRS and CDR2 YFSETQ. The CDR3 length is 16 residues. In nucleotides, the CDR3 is TGCGCCAGCAGCTTGGAGGGGACGGTTTCTGGAAACACCATATATTTT. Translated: CASSLEGTVSGNTIYF.

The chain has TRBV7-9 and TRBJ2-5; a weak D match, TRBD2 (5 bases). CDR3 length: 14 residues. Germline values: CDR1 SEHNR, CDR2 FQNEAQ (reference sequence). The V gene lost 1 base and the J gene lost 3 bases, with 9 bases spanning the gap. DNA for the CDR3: TGTGCCAGCAGCTTAGTGGGAGCGAAAGAGACCCAGTACTTC. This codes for CASSLVGAKETQYF.

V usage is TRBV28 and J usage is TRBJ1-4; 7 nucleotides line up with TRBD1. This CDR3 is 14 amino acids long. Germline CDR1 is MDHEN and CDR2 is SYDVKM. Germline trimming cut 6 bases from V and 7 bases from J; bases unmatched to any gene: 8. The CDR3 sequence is CASSQTGLSEKLFF. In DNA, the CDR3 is TGTGCCAGCAGCCAGACAGGGTTGAGTGAAAAACTGTTTTTT.

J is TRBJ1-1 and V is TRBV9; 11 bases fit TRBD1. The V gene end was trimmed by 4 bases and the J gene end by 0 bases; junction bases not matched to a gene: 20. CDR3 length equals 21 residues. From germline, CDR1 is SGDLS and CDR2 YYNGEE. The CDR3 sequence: CASSFLPGQGVLDPMNTEAFF. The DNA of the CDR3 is TGTGCCAGCAGCTTTTTACCGGGACAGGGGGTTTTGGACCCCATGAACACTGAAGCTTTCTTT.

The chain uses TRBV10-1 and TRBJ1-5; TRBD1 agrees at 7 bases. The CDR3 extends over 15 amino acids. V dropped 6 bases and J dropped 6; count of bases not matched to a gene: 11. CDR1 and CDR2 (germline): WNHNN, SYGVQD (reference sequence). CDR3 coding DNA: TGCGCCAGCAGCCCAGGGGGGGGGCGTTTTCAGCCCCAGCATTTT. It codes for CASSPGGGRFQPQHF.

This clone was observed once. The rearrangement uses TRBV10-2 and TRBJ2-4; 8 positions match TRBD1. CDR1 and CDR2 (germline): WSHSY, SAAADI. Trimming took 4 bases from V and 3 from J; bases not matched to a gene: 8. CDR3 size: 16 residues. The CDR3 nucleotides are TGCGCCAGCAGTGGGGTCAGGGGGCAAGGCAAAAACATTCAGTACTTC. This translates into CASSGVRGQGKNIQYF.

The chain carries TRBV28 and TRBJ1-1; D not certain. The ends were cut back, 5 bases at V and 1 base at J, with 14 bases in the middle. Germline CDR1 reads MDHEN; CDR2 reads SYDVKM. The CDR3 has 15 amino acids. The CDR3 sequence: CASSLPSGGNTEAFF. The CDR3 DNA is TGTGCCAGCAGTCTCCCCTCGGGAGGGAACACTGAAGCTTTCTTT.

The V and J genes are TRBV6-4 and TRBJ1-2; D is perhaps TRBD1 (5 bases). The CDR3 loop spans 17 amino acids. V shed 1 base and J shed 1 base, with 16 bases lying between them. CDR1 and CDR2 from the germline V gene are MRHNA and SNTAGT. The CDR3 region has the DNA TGTGCCAGCAGTGACTGGTATCGGGGGAAACTTAACTATGGCTACACCTTC. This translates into CASSDWYRGKLNYGYTF.

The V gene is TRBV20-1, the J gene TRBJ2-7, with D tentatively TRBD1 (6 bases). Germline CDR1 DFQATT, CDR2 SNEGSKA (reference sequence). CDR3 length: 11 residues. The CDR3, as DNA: TGCGCTCCCAGGGGAATCAACGAGCAGTACTTC. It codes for CAPRGINEQYF.

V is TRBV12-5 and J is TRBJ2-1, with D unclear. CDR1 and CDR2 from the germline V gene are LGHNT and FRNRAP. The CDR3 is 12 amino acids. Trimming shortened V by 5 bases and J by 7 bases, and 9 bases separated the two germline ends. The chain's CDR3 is CASGVRTNEQFF. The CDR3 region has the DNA TGTGCTAGTGGTGTACGAACTAATGAGCAGTTCTTC.

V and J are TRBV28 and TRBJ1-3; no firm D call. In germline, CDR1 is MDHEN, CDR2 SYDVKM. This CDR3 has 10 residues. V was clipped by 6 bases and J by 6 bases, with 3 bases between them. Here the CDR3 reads CASSQNTIYF. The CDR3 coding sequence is TGTGCCAGCAGCCAAAACACCATATATTTT.

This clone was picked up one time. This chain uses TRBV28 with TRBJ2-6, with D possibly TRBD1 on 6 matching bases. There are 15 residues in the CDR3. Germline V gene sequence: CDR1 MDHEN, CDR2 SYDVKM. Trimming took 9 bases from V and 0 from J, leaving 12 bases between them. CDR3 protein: CASRDINSGANVLTF. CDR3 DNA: TGTGCCAGTCGGGACATCAACTCTGGGGCCAACGTCCTGACTTTC. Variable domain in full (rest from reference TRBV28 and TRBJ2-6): DVKVTQSSRYLVKRTGEKVFLECVQDMDHENMFWYRQDPGLGLRLIYFSYDVKMKEKGDIPEGYSVSREKKERFSLILESASTNQTSMYLCASRDINSGANVLTFGAGSRLTVL.

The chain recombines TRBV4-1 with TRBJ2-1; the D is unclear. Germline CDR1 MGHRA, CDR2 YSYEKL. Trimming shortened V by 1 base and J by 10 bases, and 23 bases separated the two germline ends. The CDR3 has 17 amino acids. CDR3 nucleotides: TGCGCCAGCAGCCAAGTTTACGGGCAGCGACCGATGAGGGAGCAGTTCTTC. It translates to CASSQVYGQRPMREQFF.

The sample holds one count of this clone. CDR3 in amino acids: CASSLVGGGYGYTF. CDR3 coding DNA: TGTGCCAGCAGCTTAGTAGGGGGCGGCTATGGCTACACCTTC. The chain has TRBV7-2 and TRBJ1-2, with 7 bases fitting TRBD1. The germline gives CDR1 SGHTA, CDR2 FQGNSA. After removal of 1 base from V and 4 bases from J, the junction contained 3 bases not matched to a gene. This CDR3 spans 14 amino acids.

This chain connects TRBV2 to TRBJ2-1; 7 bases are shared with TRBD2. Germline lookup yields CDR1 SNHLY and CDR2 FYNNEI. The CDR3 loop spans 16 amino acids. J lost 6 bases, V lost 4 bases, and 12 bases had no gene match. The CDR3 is CASSGPWTRSGNEQFF. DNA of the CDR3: TGTGCCAGCAGTGGGCCCTGGACTAGGTCAGGCAATGAGCAGTTCTTC.

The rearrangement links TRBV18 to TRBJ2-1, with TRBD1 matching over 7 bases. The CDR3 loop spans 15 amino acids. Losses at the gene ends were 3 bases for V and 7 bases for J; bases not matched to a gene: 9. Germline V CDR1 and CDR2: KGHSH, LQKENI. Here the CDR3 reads CASSPTTGLTNEQFF. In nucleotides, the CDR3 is TGTGCCAGCTCACCGACGACAGGGCTGACGAATGAGCAGTTCTTC. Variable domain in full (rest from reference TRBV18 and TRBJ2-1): NAGVMQNPRHLVRRRGQEARLRCSPMKGHSHVYWYRQLPEEGLKFMVYLQKENIIDESGMPKERFSAEFPKEGPSILRIQQVVRGDSAAYFCASSPTTGLTNEQFFGPGTRLTVL.

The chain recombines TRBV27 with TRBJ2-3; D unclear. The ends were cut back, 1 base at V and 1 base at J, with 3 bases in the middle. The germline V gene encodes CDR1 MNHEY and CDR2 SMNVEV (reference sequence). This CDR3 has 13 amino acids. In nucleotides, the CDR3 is TGTGCCAGCAGTTTATTGGGCACAGATACGCAGTATTTT. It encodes CASSLLGTDTQYF.

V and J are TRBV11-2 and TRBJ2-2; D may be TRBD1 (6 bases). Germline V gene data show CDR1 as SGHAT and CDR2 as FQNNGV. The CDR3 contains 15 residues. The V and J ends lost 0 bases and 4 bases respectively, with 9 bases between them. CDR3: CASSLEGGGTGELFF. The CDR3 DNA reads TGTGCCAGCAGCTTAGAAGGGGGTGGCACCGGGGAGCTGTTTTTT.

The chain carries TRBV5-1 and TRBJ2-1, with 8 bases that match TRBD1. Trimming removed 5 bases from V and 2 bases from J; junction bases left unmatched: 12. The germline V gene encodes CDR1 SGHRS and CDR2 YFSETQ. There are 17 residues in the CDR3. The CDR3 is CASSFTGGLATYNEQFF. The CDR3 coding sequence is TGCGCCAGCAGTTTTACAGGGGGGTTGGCGACCTACAATGAGCAGTTCTTC.